The rows below give T cell receptor beta chains drawn from one sample of a study of shared clonotypes between healthy human individuals. Assay used: immunoSEQ multiplex PCR; TCRdb lists only in-frame clones, some missing. Altogether around 2.1 million clones are present, 90% to 97% being singletons, with the ten largest covering approximately 0.13%. The sequenced sample consisted of naive CD4+ T cells sorted from blood. The receptors stem from a man aged 18-30 years in good health. Both conserved end residues are part of each CDR3. Fields, in order: J gene, D gene, V gene, clone size, CDR3 protein, CDR3 DNA. The D gene is left open where the match is weak. Expanded clones get a size class; other rows say once, few or many, or leave the size out.

TRBJ1-2,-,TRBV6-6,-,CASSFNRDQELGYTF,TGTGCCAGCAGCTTTAACCGGGACCAAGAGTTGGGCTACACCTTC
TRBJ2-3,TRBD2,TRBV5-1,-,CASSSAGPGDTQYF,TGCGCCAGCAGCTCAGCGGGACCCGGAGATACGCAGTATTTT
TRBJ2-7,-,TRBV25-1,-,CASSESGGYEQYF,TGTGCCAGCAGTGAATCAGGCGGATACGAGCAGTACTTC
TRBJ1-3,TRBD1,TRBV14,-,CASSYNRGLGNTIYF,TGTGCCAGCAGCTATAACAGGGGCCTCGGAAACACCATATATTTT
TRBJ2-7,TRBD2,TRBV4-3,-,CASSQGTSASYEQYF,TGCGCCAGCAGCCAAGGGACTAGCGCCTCCTACGAGCAGTACTTC
TRBJ2-6,TRBD1,TRBV30,few,CAWSRGTGANVLTF,TGTGCCTGGTCCAGGGGGACTGGGGCCAACGTCCTGACTTTC
TRBJ2-7,TRBD1,TRBV6-6,-,CASSYRDRRSYEQYF,TGTGCCAGCAGTTACCGGGACAGACGCTCCTACGAGCAGTACTTC
TRBJ1-4,-,TRBV6-4,-,CASSRGHATNEKLFF,TGTGCCAGCAGTCGGGGACATGCAACTAATGAAAAACTGTTTTTT
TRBJ2-2,TRBD1,TRBV9,-,CASRQGAFQSTGELFF,TGTGCCAGCAGACAGGGGGCATTTCAGAGCACCGGGGAGCTGTTTTTT
TRBJ2-7,-,TRBV7-8,-,CASSLSAVKAYEQYF,TGTGCCAGCAGCTTATCCGCCGTAAAAGCCTACGAGCAGTACTTC
TRBJ1-1,-,TRBV5-1,-,CASSLGGSMNTEAFF,TGCGCCAGCAGCCTGGGAGGCTCTATGAACACTGAAGCTTTCTTT
TRBJ1-6,-,TRBV11-2,-,CASSWARDSPLHF,TGTGCCAGCAGCTGGGCGCGAGATTCACCCCTCCACTTT
TRBJ2-1,-,TRBV27,-,CASKSGLGRGDNEQFF,TGTGCCAGCAAGTCGGGATTGGGGCGGGGCGACAATGAGCAGTTCTTC
TRBJ2-3,-,TRBV18,-,CASSPGGISDTQYF,TGTGCCAGCTCACCAGGGGGCATATCAGATACGCAGTATTTT
TRBJ2-2,TRBD1,TRBV4-1,-,CASSQVGQGAAGELFF,TGCGCCAGCAGCCAAGTTGGACAGGGGGCGGCCGGGGAGCTGTTTTTT
TRBJ1-5,TRBD1,TRBV7-2,-,CASSSGQGGSNQPQHF,TGTGCCAGCAGCTCCGGACAGGGAGGGAGCAATCAGCCCCAGCATTTT
TRBJ2-7,TRBD1,TRBV6-1,-,CASSVLRDSNYEQYF,TGTGCCAGCAGTGTCCTCCGGGACAGCAACTACGAGCAGTACTTC
TRBJ2-3,TRBD2,TRBV6-1,-,CASSETSGGGTDTQYF,TGTGCCAGCAGTGAGACTAGCGGGGGTGGAACAGATACGCAGTATTTT
TRBJ2-7,TRBD1,TRBV30,-,CACQRRDRESEQYF,TGTGCCTGTCAAAGGAGGGACAGGGAATCCGAGCAGTACTTC
TRBJ1-5,-,TRBV18,-,CASSPSGDYQPQHF,TGTGCCAGCTCACCATCGGGTGACTATCAGCCCCAGCATTTT
TRBJ2-1,TRBD2,TRBV18,once,CASSPPIAGNSYNEQFF,TGTGCCAGCTCACCACCGATAGCGGGTAACTCCTACAATGAGCAGTTCTTC
TRBJ1-6,TRBD1,TRBV11-2,-,CASSLDLGQRNSPLHF,TGTGCCAGCAGCTTAGATTTGGGACAGCGTAATTCACCCCTCCACTTT
TRBJ1-4,TRBD1,TRBV5-1,-,CASSITPGQGEKLFF,TGCGCCAGCAGCATAACCCCTGGACAGGGGGAAAAACTGTTTTTT
TRBJ2-5,-,TRBV5-1,-,CASSLSNRVEETQYF,TGCGCCAGCAGCTTGTCTAATAGGGTGGAGGAGACCCAGTACTTC
TRBJ1-6,TRBD1,TRBV5-1,-,CASSPQGRDRGFPSPLHF,TGCGCCAGCAGCCCGCAGGGGCGAGACAGGGGGTTTCCTTCACCCCTCCACTTT
TRBJ1-4,-,TRBV30,-,CAWSGQTGEKLFF,TGTGCCTGGAGTGGACAGACGGGTGAAAAACTGTTTTTT
TRBJ2-2,-,TRBV5-8,-,CASSAHRDMKTGELFF,TGTGCCAGCAGCGCGCATCGGGACATGAAGACCGGGGAGCTGTTTTTT
TRBJ1-5,-,TRBV5-1,-,CASSFSGEPNQPQHF,TGCGCCAGCAGCTTTTCAGGGGAGCCCAATCAGCCCCAGCATTTT
TRBJ1-2,TRBD1,TRBV5-4,-,CASSNRDRVNYGYTF,TGTGCCAGCAGCAACCGGGACAGGGTTAACTATGGCTACACCTTC
TRBJ2-3,-,TRBV7-9,-,CASSEQGHNTDTQYF,TGTGCCAGCAGCGAGCAGGGACATAACACAGATACGCAGTATTTT
TRBJ1-6,-,TRBV19,-,CASRTREGESPLHF,TGTGCCAGTAGAACCAGGGAAGGGGAATCACCCCTCCACTTT
TRBJ1-5,-,TRBV6-5,-,CASSYGRGNQPQHF,TGTGCCAGCAGTTACGGTCGGGGGAATCAGCCCCAGCATTTT